This T cell receptor (beta chain) appears in the sequencing data of a study of early T cells in non-severe SARS-CoV-2 infection. Overall study: Chains were not paired, and sequencing was done on bulk RNA from unsorted whole blood.

This CDR3 has 14 residues. The germline V and J ends were trimmed by 1 base and 1 base, with 4 bases remaining between them. Per germline, CDR1 SGHVS and CDR2 FQNEAQ. This clonotype was observed at least ten times. TCRdb re-derived calls from the 5' RACE reads in MiXCR, one entry per CDR3 protein. Of more than 65,000 distinct CDR3 sequences in the sample, 13% are singletons; the top ten hold approximately 4.7%. The V call is TRBV7-8, the J call TRBJ2-2; unclear D gene. Sequenced material: whole blood. The source is an adult who was a healthcare worker with PCR-confirmed SARS-CoV-2 infection or an uninfected control (not recorded which). CDR3: CASSLGKNTGELFF. As DNA, the CDR3 is TGTGCCAGCAGCTTAGGCAAGAACACCGGGGAGCTGTTTTTT.